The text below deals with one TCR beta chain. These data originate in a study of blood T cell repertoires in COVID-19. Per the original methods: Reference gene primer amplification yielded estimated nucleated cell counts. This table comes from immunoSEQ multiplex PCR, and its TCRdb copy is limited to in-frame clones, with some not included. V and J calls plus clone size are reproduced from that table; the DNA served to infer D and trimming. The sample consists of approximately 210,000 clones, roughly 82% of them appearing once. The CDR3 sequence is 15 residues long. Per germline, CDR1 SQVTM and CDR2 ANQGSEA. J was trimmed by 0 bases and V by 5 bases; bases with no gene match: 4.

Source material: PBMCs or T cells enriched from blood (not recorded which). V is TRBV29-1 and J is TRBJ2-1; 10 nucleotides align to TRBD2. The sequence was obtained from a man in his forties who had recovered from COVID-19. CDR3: CSVWTSGLSYNEQFF. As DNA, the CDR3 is TGCAGCGTTTGGACTAGCGGACTCTCCTACAATGAGCAGTTCTTC.